This is a list of T cell receptor beta chains from one sample in a study of blood T cell repertoires in COVID-19. The data were produced by immunoSEQ multiplex PCR, yet TCRdb's version contains in-frame clones alone and is incomplete. The sample has 150,000 or so clones, 85% to 95% seen once. The specimen was peripheral blood. The receptors originated from a man over 45 with acute or convalescent COVID-19. Each CDR3 is given with its conserved first and last residue. D genes are given only for firm matches. A clone size is listed for some rows: how often the clone was seen (once, few, many), or a class if it is expanded.

TRBV7-2	TRBJ2-3	NA	few	TGTGCCAGCAGCCCCCAGCGCGGGAAAAGCACAGATACGCAGTATTTT	CASSPQRGKSTDTQYF
TRBV7-9	TRBJ1-2	TRBD1	NA	TGTGCCAGCAGCTCCCGGGACAGGTATCATGGCTACACCTTC	CASSSRDRYHGYTF
TRBV24-1	TRBJ2-3	TRBD2	NA	TGTGCCACCAGTGATCCCAGCGGGGGGCCGGAAGAGAGGGATACGCAGTATTTT	CATSDPSGGPEERDTQYF
TRBV5-1	TRBJ2-7	TRBD1	NA	TGCGCCAGCAGCTTGGGGGGGACAGGGAATTACGAGCAGTACTTC	CASSLGGTGNYEQYF
TRBV15	TRBJ1-6	NA	NA	TGTGCCACCAGCACCGGACAGAGCTATAATTCACCCCTCCACTTT	CATSTGQSYNSPLHF
TRBV6-5	TRBJ2-5	NA	NA	TGTGCCAGCAGTTACTCGGGGGGTCACGAGACCCAGTACTTC	CASSYSGGHETQYF
TRBV29-1	TRBJ2-6	NA	NA	TGCAGCGTTGAAGATCGTCCCCGTCTCTCTGGGGCCAACGTCCTGACTTTC	CSVEDRPRLSGANVLTF
TRBV9	TRBJ2-4	NA	NA	TGTGCCAGCAGCGTAGGAGGACTAGCCAAAAACATTCAGTACTTC	CASSVGGLAKNIQYF
TRBV27	TRBJ2-7	TRBD2	NA	TGTGCCAGCAGTTCAGGGGCGGGAGGGTCATACGAGCAGTACTTC	CASSSGAGGSYEQYF
TRBV5-1	TRBJ2-3	TRBD2	NA	TGCGCCAGCAGCTTACTAGCGGGAGAAATTGGAGATACGCAGTATTTT	CASSLLAGEIGDTQYF
TRBV7-2	TRBJ2-5	NA	NA	TGTGCCAGCAGCTTAGCTCACCTGGGAGGTCAAGAGACCCAGTACTTC	CASSLAHLGGQETQYF
TRBV7-9	TRBJ1-1	NA	NA	TGTGCCAGCAGCTTAAGGGGGAATGCTTTGAACACTGAAGCTTTCTTT	CASSLRGNALNTEAFF
TRBV9	TRBJ2-3	NA	NA	TGTGCCAGCAGCACCAGACCGGGGGATACGCAGTATTTT	CASSTRPGDTQYF
TRBV3-1/TRBV3-2	TRBJ2-1	TRBD1	NA	TGTGCCAGCAGCCAGGCCCCCGGGACAGGGGTGGACGAGCAGTTCTTC	CASSQAPGTGVDEQFF
TRBV13	TRBJ1-6	NA	NA	TGTGCCAGCAGGCTAGAAACTTCCTATAATTCACCCCTCCACTTT	CASRLETSYNSPLHF
TRBV19	TRBJ1-2	TRBD1	few	TGTGCCAGTAGTAGTCCGGTGGAGGGGGCCTATGGCTACACCTTC	CASSSPVEGAYGYTF
TRBV4-2	TRBJ2-7	TRBD2	NA	TGTGCCAGCAGCCAAGGGGGACTAGCGGGAAAGTACGAGCAGTACTTC	CASSQGGLAGKYEQYF
TRBV18	TRBJ1-1	NA	NA	TGTGCCAGCTCACCACCGATTTATGGGGGGAGGAACACTGAAGCTTTCTTT	CASSPPIYGGRNTEAFF
TRBV28	TRBJ1-5	TRBD1	NA	TGTGCCAGCACCCAGGGGGGCCCCAAGGAATATCAGCCCCAGCATTTT	CASTQGGPKEYQPQHF
TRBV7-9	TRBJ2-5	TRBD1	NA	TGTGCCAGCAGCTCAGAGACAGGGCCTTGGGGGACCCAGTACTTC	CASSSETGPWGTQYF
TRBV6-5	TRBJ1-5	TRBD1	NA	TGTGCCAGCAGTAGGGGGACAGATAGCAATCAGCCCCAGCATTTT	CASSRGTDSNQPQHF
TRBV5-1	TRBJ2-2	TRBD1	NA	TGCGCCAGCAGCTGGACAGGGAACACCGGGGAGCTGTTTTTT	CASSWTGNTGELFF
TRBV6-1	TRBJ1-5	NA	NA	TGTGCCAGCAGTGAAGCTGACCGGGGGGCTCTTAGACAGCCCCAGCATTTT	CASSEADRGALRQPQHF
TRBV9	TRBJ2-1	NA	NA	TGTGCCAGCAGCGTAGAGGCTAGCTACAATGAGCAGTTCTTC	CASSVEASYNEQFF
TRBV19	TRBJ1-2	NA	NA	TGTGCCAGTAGTATAGACCTCCAGGGCGTCGGCTACACCTTC	CASSIDLQGVGYTF
TRBV5-1	TRBJ1-2	TRBD1	NA	TGCGCCAGCAGCTCCGGGACAGGGAACTATGGCTACACCTTC	CASSSGTGNYGYTF
TRBV5-1	TRBJ1-2	TRBD1	NA	TGCGCCAGCAGCTTGGCCTCAGGGGGGAATCGCTACACCTTC	CASSLASGGNRYTF
TRBV19	TRBJ1-2	NA	NA	TGTGCCAGTAGTCGACAGGTGGAGGCTATCTATGGCTACACCTTC	CASSRQVEAIYGYTF
TRBV18	TRBJ1-2	NA	NA	TGTGCCAGCTCACCGGGCGGACTTTTTAACTATGGCTACACCTTC	CASSPGGLFNYGYTF
TRBV6-4	TRBJ2-3	NA	NA	TGTGCCAGCAGCCGTGAGCTCACAGATACGCAGTATTTT	CASSRELTDTQYF
TRBV30	TRBJ1-5	NA	NA	TGTGCCTGGAGTGCGGGAGGGAGTACTGGAACAAATCAGCCCCAGCATTTT	CAWSAGGSTGTNQPQHF
TRBV27	TRBJ1-2	NA	NA	TGTGCCAGCAGTTTAAGGGGGGGATTGAGGGCGGACTATGGCTACACCTTC	CASSLRGGLRADYGYTF
TRBV3-1/TRBV3-2	TRBJ2-5	NA	NA	TGTGCCAGCAGCCAAGAAGGGGTAGAGACCCAGTACTTC	CASSQEGVETQYF